The T cell receptor (beta chain) under discussion was sequenced for a study of T cells in Graves' hyperthyroidism and ophthalmopathy. Study-level points and caveats: The authors' 13 V-J model separated ophthalmopathy from stable hyperthyroidism.

This clonotype has just a few counts. Its antigen is unknown. Template material for amplifying TCR beta CDR3 regions consisted of RNA transcripts. When the TCR CDR3 underwent first-round RT-PCR, the HTBI primer set was used. TCRdb recomputed calls from the multiplex PCR reads with MiXCR, one row per CDR3 protein. The sample has about 760,000 distinct CDR3 sequences, 30% to 40% seen once. Material: blood. This clonotype was sampled from a woman in her 40s with Graves' hyperthyroidism.

CDR3 DNA: TGTGCCAGCAGTATAATCCCAGAAAAGGTCCAGTACTTC. Translation: CASSIIPEKVQYF. The gene calls are TRBV7-2 and TRBJ2-5; no firm D call. V gave up 6 bases and J gave up 10 bases, with 18 bases separating them. The CDR3 has 13 amino acids. Germline-derived CDR1 and CDR2 are SGHTA and FQGNSA.